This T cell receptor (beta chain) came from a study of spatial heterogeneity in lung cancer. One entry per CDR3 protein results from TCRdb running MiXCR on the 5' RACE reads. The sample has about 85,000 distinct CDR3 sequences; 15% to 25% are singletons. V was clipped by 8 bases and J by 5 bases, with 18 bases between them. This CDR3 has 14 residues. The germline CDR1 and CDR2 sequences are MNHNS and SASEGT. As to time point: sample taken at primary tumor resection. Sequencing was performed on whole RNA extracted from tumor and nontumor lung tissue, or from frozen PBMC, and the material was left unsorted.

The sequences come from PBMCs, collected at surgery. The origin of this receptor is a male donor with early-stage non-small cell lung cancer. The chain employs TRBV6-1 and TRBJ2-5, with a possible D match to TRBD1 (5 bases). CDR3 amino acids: CASFWGGPRETQYF. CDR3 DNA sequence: TGTGCCAGCTTCTGGGGCGGACCTAGGGAGACCCAGTACTTC.